A single sample gave rise to the 20 T cell receptor beta chains below, sequenced in a study of T cells in localized non-small cell lung cancer. Profiled with immunoSEQ multiplex PCR; TCRdb holds only in-frame clones, not every one. The sample holds 64,000 or so clones, 85% to 90% seen once. The sample was peripheral blood, taken before any cancer treatment. The receptors shown here come from a woman aged 40-69 years with stage I lung adenocarcinoma.

The chain is built from TRBV28 and TRBJ2-6; D is ambiguous. The germline V and J ends were trimmed by 4 bases and 0 bases, with 10 bases remaining between them. The CDR3 sequence is 16 residues long. From germline, CDR1 is MDHEN and CDR2 SYDVKM. CDR3 sequence (DNA): TGTGCCAGCAGTTCCCCAGGCGTCTCTGGGGCCAACGTCCTGACTTTC. It specifies CASSSPGVSGANVLTF.

This chain joins TRBV5-8 and TRBJ1-2, with TRBD1 matching 7 bases. There are 14 residues in the CDR3. V lost 4 bases, J lost 4 bases, and 7 bases stayed unmatched. Looked up from germline, CDR1 is SGHTS and CDR2 is YDEGEE. The CDR3 spells CASSLRAGGYGYTF. The DNA for the CDR3 is TGTGCCAGCAGCCTCCGGGCAGGGGGCTATGGCTACACCTTC.

The genes are TRBV6-5 and TRBJ1-1; 9 nucleotides line up with TRBD1. Germline-derived CDR1 and CDR2 are MNHEY and SVGAGI. This CDR3 comprises 15 residues. With V trimmed by 6 bases and J by 2 bases, 7 bases remained unmatched. The CDR3 DNA sequence: TGTGCCAGCAGACAGGGGGCTGGTATCAACACTGAAGCTTTCTTT. Its protein product is CASRQGAGINTEAFF.

This chain connects TRBV7-3 to TRBJ2-3; 7 positions agree with TRBD2. The CDR3 has 15 residues. In germline, CDR1 is SGHTA, CDR2 FQGTGA. J lost 2 bases, V lost 2 bases, and 4 bases had no gene match. CDR3 coding DNA: TGTGCCAGCAGCTTAGGGGACTACGACACAGATACGCAGTATTTT. This encodes CASSLGDYDTDTQYF.

V usage is TRBV6-5 and J usage is TRBJ2-7, with 9 bases matching TRBD1. Per the germline V gene, CDR1 is MNHEY and CDR2 is SVGAGI. The CDR3 covers 15 residues. V gave up 6 bases and J gave up 1 base; unmatched junction bases: 7. In DNA form, the CDR3 reads TGTGCCAGCAGAGAGATGGGACAGGGTTCCTACGAGCAGTACTTC. Translated: CASREMGQGSYEQYF.

This clone was detected once. At one end, the junction sequence differs from germline, possibly due to a read error. The rearrangement uses TRBV9 and TRBJ2-3; D unresolved. The CDR3 has 13 amino acids. Germline V lookup: CDR1 SGDLS, CDR2 YYNGEE. CDR3 sequence (DNA): TGTGCCAGCAACGTAATGGATGCAGATACGCAGTATTTT. This encodes CASNVMDADTQYF. Looking up the rest from reference TRBV9 and TRBJ2-3 gives the full variable domain: DSGVTQTPKHLITATGQRVTLRCSPRSGDLSVYWYQQSLDQGLQFLIQYYNGEERAKGNILERFSAQQFPDLHSELNLSSLELGDSALYFCASNVMDADTQYFGPGTRLTVL.

This chain links TRBV30 with TRBJ1-3; D is unclear. Looked up from germline, CDR1 is GTSNPN and CDR2 is SVGIG (reference sequence). Trimming took off 3 bases at V and 0 bases at J, with 12 bases between the two ends. CDR3 length: 15 residues. The CDR3 loop is CAWSGALSSGNTIYF. The CDR3 DNA is TGTGCCTGGAGCGGTGCGCTGAGCTCTGGAAACACCATATATTTT. The entire variable domain, with the rest obtained from reference TRBV30 and TRBJ1-3, is as follows: SQTIHQWPATLVQPVGSPLSLECTVEGTSNPNLYWYRQAAGRGLQLLFYSVGIGQISSEVPQNLSASRPQDRQFILSSKKLLLSDSGFYLCAWSGALSSGNTIYFGEGSWLTVV.

The CDR3 nucleotides read TGTGCCAGCTCACCCCCCGGGACAGCCTATGGCTACACCTTC. Translation gives CASSPPGTAYGYTF. This chain connects TRBV18 to TRBJ1-2, with 7 bases lining up with TRBD1. V was clipped by 3 bases and J by 4 bases; unmatched bases: 5. There are 14 residues in the CDR3. The germline V gene encodes CDR1 KGHSH and CDR2 LQKENI. Combining the CDR3 with reference TRBV18 and TRBJ1-2 gives the whole variable domain NAGVMQNPRHLVRRRGQEARLRCSPMKGHSHVYWYRQLPEEGLKFMVYLQKENIIDESGMPKERFSAEFPKEGPSILRIQQVVRGDSAAYFCASSPPGTAYGYTFGSGTRLTVV.

The chain couples TRBV15 to TRBJ1-2; 11 bases map to TRBD1. V lost 1 base, J lost 6 bases, and 10 bases stayed unmatched. The germline gives CDR1 LNHNV, CDR2 YYDKDF (reference sequence). This CDR3 contains 17 residues. The CDR3 reads CATSRVPPDRGLDGYTF. The CDR3 DNA reads as TGTGCCACCAGCAGAGTCCCCCCGGACAGGGGGCTCGATGGCTACACCTTC.

The V gene is TRBV21-1, the J gene TRBJ1-1; the D call TRBD1 from the table was never checked on the DNA. TRBV21-1 is a known pseudogene. CDR3 length: 14 residues. The CDR3 loop reads CASSKFRGYTEAFF. In DNA, the CDR3 is TGTGCCAGCAGCAAATTCAGGGGGTACACTGAAGCTTTCTTT.

The J gene is TRBJ1-2, the V gene TRBV5-5; D not certain. Trimming cost V 7 bases and J 1 base, with 8 bases left between them. Germline assignment: CDR1 SGHKS and CDR2 YYEKEE (reference sequence). This CDR3 region has 12 residues. The CDR3 nucleotides read TGTGCCAGCGGGGATAGTAACTATGGCTACACCTTC. Protein product: CASGDSNYGYTF.

This chain links TRBV6-4 with TRBJ2-1; 15 bases are shared with TRBD2. J lost 8 bases, V lost 4 bases, and 6 bases had no gene match. The V gene's germline CDR1 is MRHNA and CDR2 SNTAGT. The CDR3 sequence is 16 residues long. The CDR3 loop reads CASSARTSGGADEQFF. For the CDR3, the DNA is TGTGCCAGCAGTGCCAGGACTAGCGGGGGGGCTGATGAGCAGTTCTTC.

The V and J genes are TRBV25-1 and TRBJ2-5; TRBD2 agrees at 7 bases. Germline loops: CDR1 MGHDK, CDR2 SYGVNS. J was trimmed by 5 bases and V by 1 base; bases with no gene match: 13. The CDR3 spans 17 residues. The CDR3 sequence: CASSESRSAGIRETQYF. Here the CDR3 DNA reads TGTGCCAGCAGTGAATCTCGGTCAGCGGGGATAAGGGAGACCCAGTACTTC.

V and J are TRBV19 and TRBJ1-4; D call uncertain. This CDR3 region has 14 residues. Germline lookup yields CDR1 LNHDA and CDR2 SQIVND (reference sequence). The ends were cut back, 7 bases at V and 8 bases at J, with 17 bases in the middle. CDR3 region: CASTPYVRNEKLFF. CDR3 bases: TGTGCCAGTACCCCCTACGTCAGGAACGAAAAACTGTTTTTT.

In nucleotides, the CDR3 is TGTGCCAGCAGCTTAGTTTTTCCGTCAACCTCCTATGGCTACACCTTC. Its protein product is CASSLVFPSTSYGYTF. The rearrangement joins TRBV7-2 to TRBJ1-2; D remains ambiguous. The ends were cut back, 1 base at V and 4 bases at J, with 16 bases in the middle. CDR1 and CDR2 (germline): SGHTA, FQGNSA. The CDR3 has 16 residues.

The chain joins TRBV4-1 to TRBJ1-4, with D possibly TRBD1 on 6 matching bases. The length of the CDR3 is 15 residues. Germline CDR1 MGHRA, CDR2 YSYEKL. Trimming took 3 bases from V and 4 from J, leaving 12 bases between them. Written as DNA, the CDR3 is TGCGCCAGCAGCCAGATGGACAGAAATAATGAAAAACTGTTTTTT. Amino acids: CASSQMDRNNEKLFF.

The chain couples TRBV4-2 to TRBJ2-6; D is ambiguous. The CDR3 sequence is 15 residues long. V lost 5 bases and J lost 0, with 8 bases in between. The V gene's germline CDR1 is LGHNA and CDR2 YNFKEQ. CDR3 sequence (DNA): TGTGCCAGCAGCTCGCCAAGCTCTGGGGCCAACGTCCTGACTTTC. Translating it yields CASSSPSSGANVLTF.

The rearrangement links TRBV5-4 to TRBJ1-3; D not certain. CDR3 size: 15 residues. The V and J ends lost 4 bases and 4 bases respectively, with 15 bases between them. CDR1 is SGHNT, CDR2 YYREEE, per germline (reference sequence). The chain's CDR3 is CASSIMSRTGNTIYF. The CDR3, as DNA: TGTGCCAGCAGCATAATGAGTAGGACCGGAAACACCATATATTTT. The entire variable domain, with the rest obtained from reference TRBV5-4 and TRBJ1-3, is as follows: ETGVTQSPTHLIKTRGQQVTLRCSSQSGHNTVSWYQQALGQGPQFIFQYYREEENGRGNFPPRFSGLQFPNYSSELNVNALELDDSALYLCASSIMSRTGNTIYFGEGSWLTVV.

The V call is TRBV27, the J call TRBJ1-2; weak D call: TRBD1 (5 bases). The CDR3 length is 13 residues. Germline values: CDR1 MNHEY, CDR2 SMNVEV (reference sequence). V was cut by 3 bases and J by 5 bases, with 10 bases left in between. CDR3: CASSFRGGYGYTF. CDR3 in DNA: TGTGCCAGCAGTTTTAGGGGAGGATATGGCTACACCTTC.

Concerning this clone itself: The same CDR3 also results from other DNA sequences found in this sample. The rearrangement links TRBV18 to TRBJ1-3; the D is unclear. The length of the CDR3 is 12 residues. Trimming pared 6 bases from V and 1 base from J, leaving 4 bases between. Germline loops: CDR1 KGHSH, CDR2 LQKENI. CDR3 DNA sequence: TGTGCCAGCTCCCCGTCTGGAAACACCATATATTTT. This gives the protein CASSPSGNTIYF.